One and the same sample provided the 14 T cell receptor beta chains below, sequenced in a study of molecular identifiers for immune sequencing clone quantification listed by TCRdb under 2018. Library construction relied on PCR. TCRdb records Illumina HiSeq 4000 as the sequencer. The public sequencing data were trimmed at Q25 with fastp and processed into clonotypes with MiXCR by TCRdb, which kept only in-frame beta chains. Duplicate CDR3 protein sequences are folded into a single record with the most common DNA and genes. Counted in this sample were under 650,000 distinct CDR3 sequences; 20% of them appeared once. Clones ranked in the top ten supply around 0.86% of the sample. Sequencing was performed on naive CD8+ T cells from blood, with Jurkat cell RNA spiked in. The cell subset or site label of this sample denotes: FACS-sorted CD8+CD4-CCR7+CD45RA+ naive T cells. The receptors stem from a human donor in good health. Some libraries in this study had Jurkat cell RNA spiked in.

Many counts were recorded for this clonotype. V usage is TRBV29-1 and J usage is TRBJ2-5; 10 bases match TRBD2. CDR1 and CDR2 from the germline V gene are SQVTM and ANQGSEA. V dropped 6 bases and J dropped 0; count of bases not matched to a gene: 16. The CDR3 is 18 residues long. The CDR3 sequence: CSVDGTRLAGDYQETQYF. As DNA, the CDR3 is TGCAGCGTCGACGGGACCAGACTAGCGGGTGATTACCAAGAGACCCAGTACTTC.

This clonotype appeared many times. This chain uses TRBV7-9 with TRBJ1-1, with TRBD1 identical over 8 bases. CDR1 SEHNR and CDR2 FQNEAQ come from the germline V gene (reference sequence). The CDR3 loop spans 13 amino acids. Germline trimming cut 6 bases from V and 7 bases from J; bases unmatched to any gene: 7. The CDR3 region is CASRRTGNIEAFF. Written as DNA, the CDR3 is TGTGCCAGCAGACGGACAGGGAATATTGAAGCTTTCTTT.

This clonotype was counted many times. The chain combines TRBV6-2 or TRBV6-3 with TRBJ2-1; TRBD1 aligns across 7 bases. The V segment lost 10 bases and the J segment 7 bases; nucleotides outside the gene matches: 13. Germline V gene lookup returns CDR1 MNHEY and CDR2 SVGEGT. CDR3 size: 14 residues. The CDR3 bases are TGTGCCACCAGGGGGAAGTCAATGAGGAATGAGCAGTTCTTC. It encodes CATRGKSMRNEQFF.

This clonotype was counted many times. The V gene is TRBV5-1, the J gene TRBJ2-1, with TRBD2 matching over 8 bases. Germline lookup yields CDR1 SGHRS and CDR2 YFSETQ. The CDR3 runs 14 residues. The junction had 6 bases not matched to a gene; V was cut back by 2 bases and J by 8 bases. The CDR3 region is CASSFTGGSYEQFF. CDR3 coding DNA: TGCGCCAGCAGCTTCACGGGAGGGTCTTATGAGCAGTTCTTC.

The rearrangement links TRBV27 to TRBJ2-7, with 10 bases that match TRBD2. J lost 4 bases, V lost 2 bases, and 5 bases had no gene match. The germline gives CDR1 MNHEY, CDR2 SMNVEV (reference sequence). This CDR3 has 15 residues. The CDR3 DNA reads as TGTGCCAGCAGTTTAGCCGGGACTAGCGTTTACGAGCAGTACTTC. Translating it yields CASSLAGTSVYEQYF.

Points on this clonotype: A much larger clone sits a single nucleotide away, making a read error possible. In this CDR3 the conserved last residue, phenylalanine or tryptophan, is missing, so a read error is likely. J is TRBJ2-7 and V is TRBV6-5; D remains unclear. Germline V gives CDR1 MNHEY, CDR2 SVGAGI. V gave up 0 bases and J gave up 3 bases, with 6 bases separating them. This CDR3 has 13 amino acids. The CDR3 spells CASSYSKGYEQYL. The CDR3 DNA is TGTGCCAGCAGTTACTCGAAGGGCTACGAGCAGTACCTC.

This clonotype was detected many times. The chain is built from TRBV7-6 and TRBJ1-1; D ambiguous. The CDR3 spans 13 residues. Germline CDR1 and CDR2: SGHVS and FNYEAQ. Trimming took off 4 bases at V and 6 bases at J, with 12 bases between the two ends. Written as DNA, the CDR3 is TGTGCCAGCAGCTCAGGTATCATAGCTGAAGCTTTCTTT. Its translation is CASSSGIIAEAFF.

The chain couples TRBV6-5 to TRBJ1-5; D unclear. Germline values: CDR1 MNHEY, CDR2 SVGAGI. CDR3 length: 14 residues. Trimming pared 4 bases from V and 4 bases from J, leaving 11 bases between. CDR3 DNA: TGTGCCAGCAGTTTCCGGGGAAATAATCAGCCCCAGCATTTT. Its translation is CASSFRGNNQPQHF.

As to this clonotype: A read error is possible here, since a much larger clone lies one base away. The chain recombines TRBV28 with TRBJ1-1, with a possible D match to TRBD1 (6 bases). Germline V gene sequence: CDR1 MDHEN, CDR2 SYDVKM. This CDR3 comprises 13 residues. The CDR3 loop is CASRHGQNTEASF. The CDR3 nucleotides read TGTGCCAGCAGACATGGACAGAACACTGAAGCTTCCTTT. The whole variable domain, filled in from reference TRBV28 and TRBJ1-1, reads DVKVTQSSRYLVKRTGEKVFLECVQDMDHENMFWYRQDPGLGLRLIYFSYDVKMKEKGDIPEGYSVSREKKERFSLILESASTNQTSMYLCASRHGQNTEASFGQGTRLTVV.

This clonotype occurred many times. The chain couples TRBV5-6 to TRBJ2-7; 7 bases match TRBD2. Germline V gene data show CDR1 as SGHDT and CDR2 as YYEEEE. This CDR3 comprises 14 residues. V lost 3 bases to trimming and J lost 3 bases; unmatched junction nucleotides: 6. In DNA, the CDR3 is TGTGCCAGCAGCTCGCCGAGGGAGGGCTACGAGCAGTACTTC. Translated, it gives CASSSPREGYEQYF.

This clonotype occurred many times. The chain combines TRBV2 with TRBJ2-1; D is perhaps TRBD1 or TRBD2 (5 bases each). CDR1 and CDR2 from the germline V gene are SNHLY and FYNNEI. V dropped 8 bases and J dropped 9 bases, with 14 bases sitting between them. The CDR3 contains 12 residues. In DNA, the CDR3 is TGTGCCAGCTCGATGGGGGACGGTGAGCAGTTCTTC. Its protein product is CASSMGDGEQFF.

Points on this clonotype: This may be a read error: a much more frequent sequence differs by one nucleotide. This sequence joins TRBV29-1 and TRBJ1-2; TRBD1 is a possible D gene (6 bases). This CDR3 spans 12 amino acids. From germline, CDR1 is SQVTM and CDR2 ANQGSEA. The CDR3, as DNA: TGCAGCGTAGTGACAGGAGACTATGGCCACACCTTC. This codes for CSVVTGDYGHTF. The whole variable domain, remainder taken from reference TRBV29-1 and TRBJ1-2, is SAVISQKPSRDICQRGTSLTIQCQVDSQVTMMFWYRQQPGQSLTLIATANQGSEATYESGFVIDKFPISRPNLTFSTLTVSNMSPEDSSIYLCSVVTGDYGHTFGSGTRLTVV.

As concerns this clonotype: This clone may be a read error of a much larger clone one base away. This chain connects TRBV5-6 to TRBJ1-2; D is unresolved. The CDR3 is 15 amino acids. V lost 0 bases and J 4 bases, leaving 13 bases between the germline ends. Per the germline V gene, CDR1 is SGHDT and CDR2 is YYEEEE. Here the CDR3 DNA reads TGTGCCAGCAGCTTGGCCCTGACAAATCCCTATGGCTACACCTTC. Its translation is CASSLALTNPYGYTF.

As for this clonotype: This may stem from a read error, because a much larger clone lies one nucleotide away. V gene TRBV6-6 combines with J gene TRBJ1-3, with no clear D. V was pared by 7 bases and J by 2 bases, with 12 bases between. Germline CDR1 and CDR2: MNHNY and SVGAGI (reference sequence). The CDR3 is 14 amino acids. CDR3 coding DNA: TGTGCCAGCAACACCGACCGCGCTGGAAACACCATATATTTT. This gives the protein CASNTDRAGNTIYF.